This T cell receptor beta chain appears in the sequencing data of a study of OX40 agonist ivuxolimab in advanced cancers. Data came from immunoSEQ multiplex PCR; TCRdb stores just in-frame clones and leaves some out. The sample holds about 97,000 clones, 80% to 90% seen once. The junction had 5 bases not matched to a gene; V was cut back by 3 bases and J by 2 bases. Germline values: CDR1 SGHTA, CDR2 FQGTGA. This CDR3 has 15 residues. The genes are TRBV7-3 and TRBJ2-3, with 7 nucleotides matching TRBD2. The sample in question was CD4+ or CD8+ T cells sorted from blood, obtained in a trial of the OX40 agonist ivuxolimab. The clonotype comes from an adult with an advanced solid tumor such as melanoma, head and neck, liver or kidney cancer. CDR3: CASSLSGATTDTQYF. CDR3 DNA sequence: TGTGCCAGCAGCTTGAGCGGGGCAACCACAGATACGCAGTATTTT.